This T cell receptor beta chain was recovered during a study of cytomegalovirus exposure and HLA in healthy donors. The primer mix had 60 Vbeta and 13 Jbeta primers. Data came from immunoSEQ multiplex PCR; TCRdb stores just in-frame clones and leaves some out. The sample records 150,000 or so clones, 64% being singletons. Of note for this clone: As yet, its antigen is unknown.

Per the germline V gene, CDR1 is SGHRS and CDR2 is YFSETQ. This CDR3 spans 14 amino acids. The V gene end was trimmed by 3 bases and the J gene end by 3 bases; junction bases not matched to a gene: 4. Study-level points and caveats: There were around 160 TCR beta chains listed as cytomegalovirus-associated.

The genes are TRBV5-1 and TRBJ2-5; 8 positions match TRBD1. What was sequenced was PBMCs. This clonotype was obtained from a woman younger than 45 in good health and CMV-seropositive. The CDR3 bases are TGCGCCAGCAGCTCCCCACAGGGGGAAGAGACCCAGTACTTC. This gives the protein CASSSPQGEETQYF.